This TCR beta chain stems from a study of blood T cell repertoires in COVID-19. V lost 0 bases and J lost 2, with 14 bases in between. The CDR3 length is 16 residues. Per the germline V gene, CDR1 is MGHRA and CDR2 is YSYEKL. Produced via immunoSEQ multiplex PCR; TCRdb's table is partial and in-frame only. Of approximately 400,000 clones listed, around nine tenths are singletons. Sequencing input: PBMCs or T cells enriched from blood (not recorded which). The clonotype originates from a woman under 30 who had recovered from COVID-19. V gene TRBV4-1 combines with J gene TRBJ2-7; possibly TRBD2 for D (6 bases). The CDR3 reads CASSQDQVAGPYEQYF. The CDR3 DNA sequence: TGCGCCAGCAGCCAAGATCAGGTTGCGGGGCCCTACGAGCAGTACTTC.